This T cell receptor beta chain originates from a study of cytomegalovirus exposure and HLA in healthy donors. Profiled with immunoSEQ multiplex PCR; TCRdb holds only in-frame clones, not every one. The table records about 200,000 clones, 70% to 85% of them present only once. Comment on this clone: Its specificity is not known.

With 5 bases removed from V and 0 bases from J, the gap between germline ends came to 11 bases. This CDR3 has 15 residues. Germline CDR1 MDHEN, CDR2 SYDVKM. Findings and caveats of the study: Many donors carried some public TCRs, although rarity characterized most TCR sequences. Altogether, some 160 TCR beta chains were recorded as cytomegalovirus-associated. Reports described diagnosis of cytomegalovirus status by the classifier as highly specific and sensitive.

The sequenced material came from PBMCs. This TCR was sampled from a woman between 25 and 40 years old in good health and CMV-seropositive. The J gene is TRBJ1-3, the V gene TRBV28; D gene ambiguous. As DNA, the CDR3 is TGTGCCAGCAGTGGGGAGACACCCTCTGGAAACACCATATATTTT. It is translated as CASSGETPSGNTIYF.